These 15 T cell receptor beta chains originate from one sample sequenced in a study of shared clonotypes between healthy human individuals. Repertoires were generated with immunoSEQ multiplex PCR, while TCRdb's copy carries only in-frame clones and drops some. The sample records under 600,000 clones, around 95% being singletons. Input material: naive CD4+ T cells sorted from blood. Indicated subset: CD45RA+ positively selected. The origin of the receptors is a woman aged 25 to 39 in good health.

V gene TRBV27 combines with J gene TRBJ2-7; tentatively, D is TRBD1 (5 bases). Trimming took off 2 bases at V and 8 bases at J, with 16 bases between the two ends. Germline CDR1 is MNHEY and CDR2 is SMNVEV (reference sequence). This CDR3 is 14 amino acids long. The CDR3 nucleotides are TGTGCCAGCAGTTTACTCGGACAATCCCCCCAGCAGTACTTC. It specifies CASSLLGQSPQQYF.

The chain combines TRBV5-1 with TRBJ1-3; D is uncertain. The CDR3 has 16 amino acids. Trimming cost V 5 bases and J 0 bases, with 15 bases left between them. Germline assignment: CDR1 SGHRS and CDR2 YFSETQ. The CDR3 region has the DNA TGCGCCAGCAGTTTTGGTTCGGACTACTCTGGAAACACCATATATTTT. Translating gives CASSFGSDYSGNTIYF.

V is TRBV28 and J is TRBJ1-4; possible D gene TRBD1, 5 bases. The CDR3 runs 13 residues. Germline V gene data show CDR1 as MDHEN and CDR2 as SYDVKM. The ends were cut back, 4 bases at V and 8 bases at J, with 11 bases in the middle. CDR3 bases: TGTGCCAGCAGTTCCTCGGGGGGGGAAAAACTGTTTTTT. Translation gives CASSSSGGEKLFF.

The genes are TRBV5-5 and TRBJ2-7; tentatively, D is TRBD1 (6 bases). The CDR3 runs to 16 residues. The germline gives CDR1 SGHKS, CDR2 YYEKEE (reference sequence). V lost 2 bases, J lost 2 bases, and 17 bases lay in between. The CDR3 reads CASSFSPSDSAYEQYF. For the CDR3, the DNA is TGTGCCAGCAGCTTTTCCCCCTCGGACAGTGCCTACGAGCAGTACTTC.

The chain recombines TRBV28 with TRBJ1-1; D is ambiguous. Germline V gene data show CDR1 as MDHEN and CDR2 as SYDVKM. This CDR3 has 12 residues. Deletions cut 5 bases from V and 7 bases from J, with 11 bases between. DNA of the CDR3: TGTGCCAGCAGTGAACGGATAAGTGAAGCTTTCTTT. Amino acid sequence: CASSERISEAFF.

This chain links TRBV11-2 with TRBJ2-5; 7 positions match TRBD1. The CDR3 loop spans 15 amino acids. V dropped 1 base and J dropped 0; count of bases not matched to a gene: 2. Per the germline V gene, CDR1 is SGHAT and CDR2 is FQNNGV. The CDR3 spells CASSLAGQYQETQYF. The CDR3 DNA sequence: TGTGCCAGCAGCTTAGCGGGACAGTACCAAGAGACCCAGTACTTC.

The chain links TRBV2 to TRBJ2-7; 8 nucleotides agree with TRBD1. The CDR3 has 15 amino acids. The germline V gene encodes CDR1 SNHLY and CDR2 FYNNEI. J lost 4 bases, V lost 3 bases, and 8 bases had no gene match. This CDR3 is CASSDAGQGPYEQYF. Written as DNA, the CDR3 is TGTGCCAGCAGTGATGCCGGACAGGGCCCATACGAGCAGTACTTC.

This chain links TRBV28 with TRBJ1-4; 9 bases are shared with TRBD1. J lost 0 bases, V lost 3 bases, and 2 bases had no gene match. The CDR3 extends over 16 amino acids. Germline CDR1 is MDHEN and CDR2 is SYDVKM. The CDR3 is CASSFDRGATNEKLFF. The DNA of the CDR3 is TGTGCCAGCAGTTTCGACAGGGGGGCAACTAATGAAAAACTGTTTTTT.

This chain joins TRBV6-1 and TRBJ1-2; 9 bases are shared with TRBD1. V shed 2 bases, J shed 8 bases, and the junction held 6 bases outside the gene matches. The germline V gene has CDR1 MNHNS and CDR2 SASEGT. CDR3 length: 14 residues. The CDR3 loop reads CASSELDRGWGYTF. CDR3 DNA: TGTGCCAGCAGTGAACTGGACAGGGGCTGGGGCTACACCTTC.

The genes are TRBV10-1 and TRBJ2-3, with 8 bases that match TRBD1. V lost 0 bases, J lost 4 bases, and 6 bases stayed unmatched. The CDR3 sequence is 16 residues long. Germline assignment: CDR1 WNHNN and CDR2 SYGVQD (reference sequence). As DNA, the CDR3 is TGCGCCAGCAGTGAGTCGGGACAGGTTTTTCCAGATACGCAGTATTTT. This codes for CASSESGQVFPDTQYF.

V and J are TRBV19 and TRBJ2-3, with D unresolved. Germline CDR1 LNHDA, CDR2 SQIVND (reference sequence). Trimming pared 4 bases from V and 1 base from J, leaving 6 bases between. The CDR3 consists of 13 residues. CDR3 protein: CASSTAGTDTQYF. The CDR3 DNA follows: TGTGCCAGTAGTACGGCGGGCACAGATACGCAGTATTTT.

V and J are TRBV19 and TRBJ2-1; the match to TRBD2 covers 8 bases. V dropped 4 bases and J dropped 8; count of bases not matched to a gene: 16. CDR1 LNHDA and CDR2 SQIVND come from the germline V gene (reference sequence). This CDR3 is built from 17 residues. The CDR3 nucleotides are TGTGCCAGTAGTACCTCGTCGGTGGCAGCGGGAGACTATGAGCAGTTCTTC. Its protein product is CASSTSSVAAGDYEQFF.

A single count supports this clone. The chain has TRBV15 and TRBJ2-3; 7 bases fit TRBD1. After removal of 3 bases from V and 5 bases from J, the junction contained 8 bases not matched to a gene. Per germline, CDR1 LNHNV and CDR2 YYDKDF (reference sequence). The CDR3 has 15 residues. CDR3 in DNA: TGTGCCACCAGCAGCGCACAGGACAGGAGAGATACGCAGTATTTT. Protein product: CATSSAQDRRDTQYF.

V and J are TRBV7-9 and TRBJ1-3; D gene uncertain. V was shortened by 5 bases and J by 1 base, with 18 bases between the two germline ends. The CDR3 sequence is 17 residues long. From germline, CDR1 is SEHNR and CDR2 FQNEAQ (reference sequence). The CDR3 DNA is TGTGCCAGCAGCCCCCGAGGGAAGACTGTGTCTGGAAACACCATATATTTT. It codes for CASSPRGKTVSGNTIYF.

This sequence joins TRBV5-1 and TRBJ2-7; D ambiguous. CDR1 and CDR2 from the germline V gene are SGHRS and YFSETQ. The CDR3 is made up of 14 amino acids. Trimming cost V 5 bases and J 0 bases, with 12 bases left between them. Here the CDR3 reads CASRPTGDSYEQYF. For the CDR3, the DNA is TGCGCCAGCAGGCCAACTGGGGACTCCTACGAGCAGTACTTC.